A single sample is the source of the 31 T cell receptor beta chains below, sequenced in a study of cytomegalovirus exposure and HLA in healthy donors. Use of 60 Vbeta and 13 Jbeta primers characterized the PCR. Repertoires were generated with immunoSEQ multiplex PCR, while TCRdb's copy carries only in-frame clones and drops some. The sample lists 180,000 or so clones, about 79% seen once, with around 1.6% in the top ten. The sample consisted of PBMCs. These receptors were collected from a man aged 18 to 35 in good health and CMV-seronegative.

Only a few counts were recorded for this clone. The CDR3: CASSLGEGNTIYF. CDR3 in DNA: TGTGCCAGCAGCTTAGGGGAGGGAAACACCATATATTTT. This rearrangement joins TRBV7-9 to TRBJ1-3; D gene unclear. Germline V CDR1 and CDR2: SEHNR, FQNEAQ (reference sequence). V lost 1 base and J lost 4, with 5 bases in between. This CDR3 has 13 residues.

The V call is TRBV5-6, the J call TRBJ2-1; possible D gene TRBD1, 5 bases. CDR1 is SGHDT and CDR2 is YYEEEE in the germline V gene. With 4 bases removed from V and 7 bases from J, the gap between germline ends came to 12 bases. CDR3 length: 13 amino acids. The CDR3 region is CASSGAGRNEQFF. In DNA, the CDR3 is TGTGCCAGCAGCGGGGCAGGGCGGAATGAGCAGTTCTTC. Looking up the rest from reference TRBV5-6 and TRBJ2-1 gives the full variable domain: DAGVTQSPTHLIKTRGQQVTLRCSPKSGHDTVSWYQQALGQGPQFIFQYYEEEERQRGNFPDRFSGHQFPNYSSELNVNALLLGDSALYLCASSGAGRNEQFFGPGTRLTVL.

Here the CDR3 DNA reads TGTGCCAGCAGTCCGTACACAGATACGCAGTATTTT. It specifies CASSPYTDTQYF. The chain carries TRBV28 and TRBJ2-3; D is uncertain. V was shortened by 5 bases and J by 2 bases, with 5 bases between the two germline ends. CDR3 length: 12 residues. Per germline, CDR1 MDHEN and CDR2 SYDVKM.

The chain is built from TRBV5-1 and TRBJ1-2, with 8 positions matching TRBD1. The CDR3 runs to 15 residues. J was trimmed by 2 bases and V by 0 bases; bases with no gene match: 3. Germline CDR1 SGHRS, CDR2 YFSETQ. CDR3 sequence reads: CASSLVGQDNYGYTF. Written as DNA, the CDR3 is TGCGCCAGCAGCTTGGTGGGACAGGACAACTATGGCTACACCTTC. Filled out from reference TRBV5-1 and TRBJ1-2, the complete variable domain reads KAGVTQTPRYLIKTRGQQVTLSCSPISGHRSVSWYQQTPGQGLQFLFEYFSETQRNKGNFPGRFSGRQFSNSRSEMNVSTLELGDSALYLCASSLVGQDNYGYTFGSGTRLTVV.

The CDR3 loop is CASSLALQDTEAFF. CDR3 nucleotide sequence: TGTGCCAGCAGCTTAGCCCTACAGGACACTGAAGCTTTCTTT. The V gene is TRBV7-6, the J gene TRBJ1-1; TRBD1 is a possible D gene (5 bases). Trimming took 0 bases from V and 3 from J, leaving 8 bases between them. CDR3 size: 14 residues. Germline loops: CDR1 SGHVS, CDR2 FNYEAQ.

This clone was recorded once. The chain has TRBV4-1 and TRBJ2-1; a weak D match, TRBD2 (7 bases). Germline V CDR1 and CDR2: MGHRA, YSYEKL. Trimming removed 0 bases from V and 5 bases from J, with 14 bases in between. This CDR3 spans 16 amino acids. Here the CDR3 reads CASSQDTRGGNNEQFF. The DNA for the CDR3 is TGCGCCAGCAGCCAAGATACGAGGGGGGGGAACAATGAGCAGTTCTTC.

The CDR3 sequence is CASSPVLAGGPYNEQFF. The CDR3 DNA is TGTGCCAGTAGTCCAGTTCTAGCGGGAGGGCCCTACAATGAGCAGTTCTTC. The rearrangement links TRBV19 to TRBJ2-1; TRBD2 matches at 12 bases. This CDR3 is built from 17 residues. The V gene's germline CDR1 is LNHDA and CDR2 SQIVND (reference sequence). J gave up 2 bases and V 5 bases, and 7 bases lay outside the gene matches.

The chain is built from TRBV9 and TRBJ2-1, with D possibly TRBD1 on 5 matching bases. Germline lookup yields CDR1 SGDLS and CDR2 YYNGEE. There are 15 residues in the CDR3. V was shortened by 4 bases and J by 4 bases, with 15 bases between the two germline ends. The CDR3 loop is CASSPRASGYNEQFF. CDR3 DNA: TGTGCCAGCAGCCCTCGCGCGTCAGGGTACAATGAGCAGTTCTTC.

J is TRBJ2-2 and V is TRBV15; 8 nucleotides align to TRBD2. Germline CDR1 reads LNHNV; CDR2 reads YYDKDF (reference sequence). Trimming cost V 8 bases and J 6 bases; bases outside gene matches: 5. This CDR3 is built from 13 residues. CDR3: CATQTGGAGELFF. The CDR3 nucleotides are TGTGCCACCCAAACCGGGGGGGCCGGGGAGCTGTTTTTT. The full variable domain, with the rest looked up from reference TRBV15 and TRBJ2-2, is DAMVIQNPRYQVTQFGKPVTLSCSQTLNHNVMYWYQQKSSQAPKLLFHYYDKDFNNEADTPDNFQSRRPNTSFCFLDIRSPGLGDTAMYLCATQTGGAGELFFGEGSRLTVL.

V and J are TRBV10-3 and TRBJ1-4; 9 bases align to TRBD1. Looked up from germline, CDR1 is ENHRY and CDR2 is SYGVKD. V shed 6 bases, J shed 8 bases, and the junction held 7 bases outside the gene matches. The CDR3 is made up of 14 amino acids. The CDR3 loop is CAISNRGRDEKLFF. CDR3 DNA sequence: TGTGCCATCAGCAACAGGGGGCGCGACGAAAAACTGTTTTTT.

The rearrangement uses TRBV18 and TRBJ2-3; 7 bases line up with TRBD1. V shed 2 bases and J 0 bases; nucleotides not matched to a gene: 2. Germline CDR1 KGHSH, CDR2 LQKENI. The CDR3 has 15 residues. The DNA for the CDR3 is TGTGCCAGCTCACCAACAGGGGTTAGCACAGATACGCAGTATTTT. Translated, it gives CASSPTGVSTDTQYF.

The rearrangement links TRBV19 to TRBJ1-5; 7 nucleotides agree with TRBD1. The J segment lost 2 bases and the V segment lost 9 bases, leaving 19 bases of the junction unmatched. CDR3 length equals 18 residues. CDR1 is LNHDA and CDR2 is SQIVND in the germline V gene (reference sequence). The CDR3, as DNA: TGTGCCAGAGCAGGCGGAGACAGGGCAACGAACGGCAATCAGCCCCAGCATTTT. It translates to CARAGGDRATNGNQPQHF.

The V and J genes are TRBV2 and TRBJ2-2; 7 nucleotides line up with TRBD1. Trimming cost V 7 bases and J 1 base; bases outside gene matches: 3. The germline CDR1 and CDR2 sequences are SNHLY and FYNNEI. CDR3 size: 14 residues. The CDR3 spells CASTGQRNTGELFF. As DNA, the CDR3 is TGTGCCAGCACGGGACAGAGGAACACCGGGGAGCTGTTTTTT.

This chain links TRBV30 with TRBJ1-1, with 8 bases that match TRBD1. Trimming removed 1 base from V and 5 bases from J; junction bases left unmatched: 6. CDR1 GTSNPN and CDR2 SVGIG come from the germline V gene (reference sequence). The CDR3 is made up of 14 amino acids. The CDR3 sequence is CAWSGTGTATEAFF. The DNA of the CDR3 is TGTGCCTGGAGTGGGACAGGGACCGCTACTGAAGCTTTCTTT.

V is TRBV5-4 and J is TRBJ2-5; D not resolved. CDR3 length: 14 amino acids. Trimming left V 7 bases short and J 5 bases short, with 18 bases between. Germline V gene lookup returns CDR1 SGHNT and CDR2 YYREEE (reference sequence). The DNA of the CDR3 is TGTGCCAGCCTCGATGTCCCGGAAGCGGAGACCCAGTACTTC. It specifies CASLDVPEAETQYF.

This clone has more than one count but fewer than ten. The chain has TRBV6-1 and TRBJ2-1, with 10 bases identical to TRBD2. The CDR3 totals 16 residues. CDR1 and CDR2 (germline): MNHNS, SASEGT. Germline trimming cut 4 bases from V and 6 bases from J; bases unmatched to any gene: 9. CDR3 protein: CASSALTSGFFNEQFF. In DNA form, the CDR3 reads TGTGCCAGCAGTGCTCTGACTAGCGGGTTTTTCAATGAGCAGTTCTTC.

This clone was counted once. Other DNA sequences in the sample encode the same CDR3. The CDR3 spells CASLSGTSEQFF. The CDR3 DNA follows: TGTGCCAGTCTTTCCGGGACTAGCGAGCAGTTCTTC. The chain links TRBV13 to TRBJ2-1; the match to TRBD2 covers 9 bases. CDR1 and CDR2 from the germline V gene are PRHDT and FYEKMQ (reference sequence). The CDR3 totals 12 residues. After removal of 9 bases from V and 10 bases from J, the junction contained 7 bases not matched to a gene.

This clone appeared a single time. This chain joins TRBV5-6 and TRBJ2-1, with 8 bases that match TRBD2. The CDR3 sequence is 18 residues long. In germline, CDR1 is SGHDT, CDR2 YYEEEE. The V segment lost 2 bases and the J segment 0 bases; nucleotides outside the gene matches: 10. The CDR3: CASSLADGAGVSYNEQFF. In DNA, the CDR3 is TGTGCCAGCAGCTTAGCGGACGGAGCGGGGGTCTCCTACAATGAGCAGTTCTTC.

V gene TRBV6-1 combines with J gene TRBJ1-5, with TRBD1 identical over 9 bases. Germline lookup yields CDR1 MNHNS and CDR2 SASEGT. With V trimmed by 6 bases and J by 7 bases, 4 bases remained unmatched. The CDR3 spans 13 residues. The CDR3: CASSQDRGQPQHF. The DNA for the CDR3 is TGTGCCAGCAGCCAGGACAGGGGACAGCCCCAGCATTTT.

The chain carries TRBV5-1 and TRBJ2-1; a weak D match, TRBD2 (7 bases). Germline values: CDR1 SGHRS, CDR2 YFSETQ. V lost 6 bases to trimming and J lost 6 bases, with 10 bases between them. This CDR3 region has 12 residues. The CDR3 loop is CASKRGGNEQFF. The DNA for the CDR3 is TGCGCCAGCAAAAGGGGGGGCAATGAGCAGTTCTTC.

There are a few counts of this clone. V gene TRBV21-1 combines with J gene TRBJ2-7; TRBD2 is the table's D call and was not checked against the DNA. TRBV21-1 is flagged as a pseudogene. There are 15 residues in the CDR3. The CDR3 region is CASTERGGNPYEQYF. The CDR3 DNA follows: TGTGCCAGCACGGAAAGGGGCGGGAATCCCTACGAGCAGTACTTC.

This clone was observed a handful of times. One junction end disagrees with the germline gene, perhaps due to a read error. J is TRBJ2-1 and V is TRBV4-1; TRBD2 matches 7 bases. Germline V gives CDR1 MGHRA, CDR2 YSYEKL. The length of the CDR3 is 17 residues. CDR3 region: CASSQGVAGRDYNEQFF. CDR3 coding DNA: TGCGCCAGCAGTCAAGGGGTGGCGGGGAGGGACTACAATGAGCAGTTCTTC.

The chain uses TRBV28 and TRBJ2-1; TRBD2 agrees at 8 bases. This CDR3 is 17 amino acids long. The germline V gene has CDR1 MDHEN and CDR2 SYDVKM. Trimming removed 3 bases from V and 3 bases from J; junction bases left unmatched: 10. In nucleotides, the CDR3 is TGTGCCAGCAGTTTGGAGGCGGGAGGTTCGGTCTACAATGAGCAGTTCTTC. This encodes CASSLEAGGSVYNEQFF.

This chain links TRBV9 with TRBJ1-5, with D perhaps TRBD1 (5 bases). Germline V CDR1 and CDR2: SGDLS, YYNGEE. The CDR3 has 14 amino acids. The V gene lost 0 bases and the J gene lost 7 bases, with 11 bases spanning the gap. This CDR3 is CASSVAGGKQPQHF. CDR3 nucleotides: TGTGCCAGCAGCGTAGCTGGGGGGAAACAGCCCCAGCATTTT. The variable domain in full, completed from reference TRBV9 and TRBJ1-5, reads DSGVTQTPKHLITATGQRVTLRCSPRSGDLSVYWYQQSLDQGLQFLIQYYNGEERAKGNILERFSAQQFPDLHSELNLSSLELGDSALYFCASSVAGGKQPQHFGDGTRLSIL.

The chain uses TRBV28 and TRBJ2-5, with 7 positions matching TRBD1. The ends lost 9 bases at V and 7 bases at J; junction bases unmatched: 8. The CDR3 has 12 amino acids. Germline V CDR1 and CDR2: MDHEN, SYDVKM. Written as DNA, the CDR3 is TGTGCCAGTGGTGACAGGGCTGGGACCCAGTACTTC. This translates into CASGDRAGTQYF. Complete variable domain (other parts from reference TRBV28 and TRBJ2-5): DVKVTQSSRYLVKRTGEKVFLECVQDMDHENMFWYRQDPGLGLRLIYFSYDVKMKEKGDIPEGYSVSREKKERFSLILESASTNQTSMYLCASGDRAGTQYFGPGTRLLVL.

The V gene is TRBV6-5, the J gene TRBJ1-4; no definite D call. Germline V gene sequence: CDR1 MNHEY, CDR2 SVGAGI. V dropped 9 bases and J dropped 5 bases, with 4 bases sitting between them. The CDR3 extends over 10 amino acids. CDR3 protein: CARRNEKLFF. The CDR3 DNA is TGTGCCAGGAGGAATGAAAAACTGTTTTTT.

This clone was counted a few times. This sequence joins TRBV7-6 and TRBJ1-5; D may be TRBD1 (6 bases). Germline loops: CDR1 SGHVS, CDR2 FNYEAQ. Trimming took 2 bases from V and 6 from J, leaving 8 bases between them. The CDR3 totals 13 residues. CDR3 amino acids: CASSLTGTQPQHF. CDR3 sequence (DNA): TGTGCCAGCAGCTTAACAGGGACTCAGCCCCAGCATTTT. Drawing the rest from reference TRBV7-6 and TRBJ1-5, the complete variable domain is GAGVSQSPRYKVTKRGQDVALRCDPISGHVSLYWYRQALGQGPEFLTYFNYEAQQDKSGLPNDRFSAERPEGSISTLTIQRTEQRDSAMYRCASSLTGTQPQHFGDGTRLSIL.

The CDR3 spells CASSVKTGLTNTEAFF. The CDR3, as DNA: TGTGCCAGTAGTGTTAAAACGGGACTGACGAACACTGAAGCTTTCTTT. The genes are TRBV19 and TRBJ1-1; perhaps TRBD1 as D (5 bases). This CDR3 has 16 residues. V lost 5 bases and J lost 1, with 17 bases in between. Germline CDR1 LNHDA, CDR2 SQIVND (reference sequence).

The chain joins TRBV6-1 to TRBJ1-2; the D is unclear. The CDR3 extends over 16 amino acids. The V end was cut by 0 bases, the J end by 7 bases, with 18 bases between. CDR1 is MNHNS and CDR2 is SASEGT in the germline V gene. The CDR3 region is CASSEALQAAPRGYTF. The CDR3 DNA reads as TGTGCCAGCAGTGAAGCGCTTCAGGCAGCCCCGCGTGGCTACACCTTC.

The V call is TRBV7-3, the J call TRBJ1-2; TRBD1 matches at 7 bases. V gave up 0 bases and J gave up 8 bases; unmatched junction bases: 12. This CDR3 comprises 16 residues. The germline V gene has CDR1 SGHTA and CDR2 FQGTGA. CDR3 region: CASSLTPVTGLGGYTF. The CDR3, as DNA: TGTGCCAGCAGCTTAACCCCCGTGACAGGGCTAGGGGGCTACACCTTC.

This clone has a handful of counts. The CDR3 loop is CASSLGGPGNTIYF. Here the CDR3 DNA reads TGTGCCAGCAGTTTAGGGGGCCCTGGAAACACCATATATTTT. The rearrangement links TRBV28 to TRBJ1-3, with D possibly matching TRBD1 (6 bases). V was shortened by 2 bases and J by 2 bases, with 7 bases between the two germline ends. The CDR3 has 14 residues. Looked up from germline, CDR1 is MDHEN and CDR2 is SYDVKM.